This passage covers 30 T cell receptor beta chains from one sample sequenced in a study of somatic mutations in cytotoxic T cells in rheumatoid arthritis. Some clones are missing from TCRdb's copy, which holds only in-frame ones; the method was immunoSEQ multiplex PCR. The sample includes over 6,500 clones, roughly three quarters of them seen just once. The source material was CD8+ T cells sorted from blood. These receptors were taken from a man between 40 and 49 years old in good health.

The rearrangement joins TRBV11-1 to TRBJ2-1, with D possibly matching TRBD2 (6 bases). The CDR3 totals 13 residues. CDR1 SGHAT and CDR2 FQDESV come from the germline V gene (reference sequence). Trimming stripped 8 bases from V and 9 bases from J, with 17 bases between. CDR3 sequence reads: CASGSNSGFEQFF. The CDR3 DNA reads as TGTGCCAGCGGGAGCAATAGCGGATTTGAGCAGTTCTTC. Supplemented by reference TRBV11-1 and TRBJ2-1, the full variable domain reads EAEVAQSPRYKITEKSQAVAFWCDPISGHATLYWYRQILGQGPELLVQFQDESVVDDSQLPKDRFSAERLKGVDSTLKIQPAELGDSAMYLCASGSNSGFEQFFGPGTRLTVL.

This chain joins TRBV15 and TRBJ1-4; D might be TRBD1 (5 bases). The V end lost 2 bases, the J end lost 5 bases, and 12 bases lay between the germline ends. This CDR3 is 15 amino acids long. Germline V gives CDR1 LNHNV, CDR2 YYDKDF (reference sequence). The CDR3 is CATSRKRQLNEKLFF. The CDR3 DNA is TGTGCCACCAGCAGAAAACGACAGTTAAATGAAAAACTGTTTTTT.

The J gene is TRBJ2-1, the V gene TRBV27; 14 nucleotides match TRBD2. The length of the CDR3 is 24 residues. V shed 0 bases and J 1 base; nucleotides not matched to a gene: 20. The germline V gene has CDR1 MNHEY and CDR2 SMNVEV (reference sequence). The CDR3 region has the DNA TGTGCCAGCAGTTTATCGGGCTTAATTGTTCTGACTAGCGGGAGGGCCTCTTCCTACAATGAGCAGTTCTTC. Encoded protein: CASSLSGLIVLTSGRASSYNEQFF.

The rearrangement uses TRBV7-7 and TRBJ2-5, with 12 bases fitting TRBD1. V was clipped by 1 base and J by 5 bases; unmatched bases: 8. Germline V gives CDR1 SSHAT, CDR2 FNYEAQ (reference sequence). The CDR3 is 17 residues long. CDR3 nucleotide sequence: TGTGCCAGCAGCTTAGAGGGACAGGGGGCCTATCTTGAGACCCAGTACTTC. It encodes CASSLEGQGAYLETQYF.

The chain carries TRBV5-1 and TRBJ2-1, with 8 nucleotides matching TRBD2. The V and J ends lost 2 bases and 4 bases, in that order; junction bases with no gene match: 2. Germline V lookup: CDR1 SGHRS, CDR2 YFSETQ. This CDR3 contains 14 residues. CDR3 residues: CASSLAGDYNEQFF. The CDR3 nucleotides are TGCGCCAGCAGCTTAGCGGGAGATTACAATGAGCAGTTCTTC.

By sample share, this clone is medium-sized. The J gene is TRBJ2-7, the V gene TRBV28; TRBD2 matches at 12 bases. The germline CDR1 and CDR2 sequences are MDHEN and SYDVKM. CDR3 length: 17 residues. J lost 0 bases, V lost 4 bases, and 7 bases had no gene match. The CDR3 loop is CASSSRTSGIDSYEQYF. The CDR3 coding sequence is TGTGCCAGCAGTTCACGGACTAGCGGGATAGACTCCTACGAGCAGTACTTC.

The chain has TRBV12-5 and TRBJ1-2; no clear D gene. This CDR3 comprises 12 residues. Germline CDR1 reads LGHNT; CDR2 reads FRNRAP. V was trimmed by 3 bases and J by 3 bases, leaving 5 bases between them. The CDR3: CASGLGDYGYTF. Here the CDR3 DNA reads TGTGCTAGTGGTTTAGGAGACTATGGCTACACCTTC.

The chain recombines TRBV13 with TRBJ2-7; D not certain. Germline V gene lookup returns CDR1 PRHDT and CDR2 FYEKMQ (reference sequence). V lost 1 base and J 2 bases, leaving 9 bases between the germline ends. The CDR3 totals 14 residues. In nucleotides, the CDR3 is TGTGCCAGCAGCTTAGATGACGGAACCTACGAGCAGTACTTC. It codes for CASSLDDGTYEQYF. The entire variable domain, with the rest obtained from reference TRBV13 and TRBJ2-7, is as follows: AAGVIQSPRHLIKEKRETATLKCYPIPRHDTVYWYQQGPGQDPQFLISFYEKMQSDKGSIPDRFSAQQFSDYHSELNMSSLELGDSALYFCASSLDDGTYEQYFGPGTRLTVT.

This chain joins TRBV9 and TRBJ2-1; 9 nucleotides align to TRBD2. The CDR3 runs 17 residues. Germline V gene lookup returns CDR1 SGDLS and CDR2 YYNGEE. V was clipped by 4 bases and J by 1 base; unmatched bases: 9. CDR3 DNA sequence: TGTGCCAGCAGCTCCCGCCCGGGACTAGCATCCTACAATGAGCAGTTCTTC. Amino acids: CASSSRPGLASYNEQFF. Together with reference TRBV9 and TRBJ2-1, the CDR3 gives the full variable domain: DSGVTQTPKHLITATGQRVTLRCSPRSGDLSVYWYQQSLDQGLQFLIQYYNGEERAKGNILERFSAQQFPDLHSELNLSSLELGDSALYFCASSSRPGLASYNEQFFGPGTRLTVL.

V and J are TRBV27 and TRBJ2-1; TRBD2 is a possible D gene (6 bases). V shed 2 bases and J shed 2 bases, with 13 bases lying between them. This CDR3 comprises 16 residues. Germline CDR1 reads MNHEY; CDR2 reads SMNVEV (reference sequence). The CDR3 reads CASSLRRAGPYNEQFF. CDR3 nucleotides: TGTGCCAGCAGTTTAAGGCGAGCGGGTCCCTACAATGAGCAGTTCTTC.

The chain has TRBV19 and TRBJ2-2; D possibly corresponds to TRBD2 (5 bases). V was pared by 2 bases and J by 6 bases, with 10 bases between. Germline-derived CDR1 and CDR2 are LNHDA and SQIVND (reference sequence). This CDR3 has 14 residues. The CDR3 protein is CASSIPGYAGELFF. Here the CDR3 DNA reads TGTGCCAGTAGTATACCGGGGTACGCCGGGGAGCTGTTTTTT. Drawing the rest from reference TRBV19 and TRBJ2-2, the complete variable domain is DGGITQSPKYLFRKEGQNVTLSCEQNLNHDAMYWYRQDPGQGLRLIYYSQIVNDFQKGDIAEGYSVSREKKESFPLTVTSAQKNPTAFYLCASSIPGYAGELFFGEGSRLTVL.

DNA of the CDR3: TGTGCCAGCAGTTTGGCACCTATCAACTATGGCTACACCTTC. Encoded protein: CASSLAPINYGYTF. The chain joins TRBV28 to TRBJ1-2; no firm D call. Germline V gene sequence: CDR1 MDHEN, CDR2 SYDVKM. The CDR3 contains 14 residues. V lost 3 bases and J lost 2, with 10 bases in between.

By frequency in the sample, this clone is medium-sized. This sequence joins TRBV21-1 and TRBJ1-3; the table's D call TRBD1 went unverified against the DNA. TRBV21-1 is a pseudogene locus. The CDR3 runs 15 residues. DNA of the CDR3: TGTGCCAGCATTCTGACCGGGACAGGGGGAAACACCATATATTTT. This translates into CASILTGTGGNTIYF.

The V gene is TRBV19, the J gene TRBJ2-7; perhaps TRBD2 as D (5 bases). V was cut by 6 bases and J by 0 bases, with 12 bases left in between. Germline values: CDR1 LNHDA, CDR2 SQIVND (reference sequence). This CDR3 has 14 amino acids. In DNA, the CDR3 is TGTGCCAGTAGCCCCCGGGCGGGCTCCTACGAGCAGTACGTC. This gives the protein CASSPRAGSYEQYV.

This clone counts as medium-sized. At the DNA level, this CDR3 is encoded by other sequences in the same sample as well. CDR3 residues: CASSQESNYGYTF. CDR3 in DNA: TGCGCCAGCAGCCAGGAGTCTAACTATGGCTACACCTTC. This sequence joins TRBV4-1 and TRBJ1-2; D is unclear. V lost 3 bases and J lost 0, with 5 bases in between. In germline, CDR1 is MGHRA, CDR2 YSYEKL. The CDR3 runs 13 residues.

Only one count was recorded for this clone. V gene TRBV28 combines with J gene TRBJ2-1; D is uncertain. Deletions cut 5 bases from V and 3 bases from J, with 5 bases between. The CDR3 covers 12 residues. From germline, CDR1 is MDHEN and CDR2 SYDVKM. This CDR3 is CASSPLYNEQFF. The CDR3 bases are TGTGCCAGCAGTCCCCTCTACAATGAGCAGTTCTTC. Supplemented by reference TRBV28 and TRBJ2-1, the full variable domain reads DVKVTQSSRYLVKRTGEKVFLECVQDMDHENMFWYRQDPGLGLRLIYFSYDVKMKEKGDIPEGYSVSREKKERFSLILESASTNQTSMYLCASSPLYNEQFFGPGTRLTVL.

This clone was detected only a few times. V is TRBV2 and J is TRBJ1-6; the D is unclear. Germline CDR1 SNHLY, CDR2 FYNNEI. V lost 1 base and J lost 8, with 15 bases in between. The CDR3 is made up of 16 amino acids. CDR3 protein: CASSEVSTYGYSPLHF. The CDR3 bases are TGTGCCAGCAGTGAAGTGTCGACCTATGGCTATTCACCCCTCCACTTT.

The V call is TRBV7-9, the J call TRBJ1-1; possibly TRBD1 for D (5 bases). Germline lookup yields CDR1 SEHNR and CDR2 FQNEAQ (reference sequence). Trimming shortened V by 4 bases and J by 0 bases, and 12 bases separated the two germline ends. This CDR3 has 15 residues. CDR3 in amino acids: CASSSLEGMNTEAFF. DNA of the CDR3: TGTGCCAGCAGCTCTTTGGAGGGGATGAACACTGAAGCTTTCTTT.

The gene calls are TRBV4-3 and TRBJ2-1; D possibly corresponds to TRBD1 (6 bases). CDR1 and CDR2 from the germline V gene are LGHNA and YSLEER. CDR3 length equals 14 residues. V lost 2 bases and J 7 bases, leaving 12 bases between the germline ends. The CDR3 nucleotides are TGCGCCAGCAGCCAAAGAACAGGGAGAAATGAGCAGTTCTTC. This gives the protein CASSQRTGRNEQFF.

The chain links TRBV5-4 to TRBJ2-1; unclear D gene. Trimming removed 0 bases at V and 2 bases at J, with 9 bases between. Germline V gene data show CDR1 as SGHNT and CDR2 as YYREEE (reference sequence). The CDR3 sequence is 15 residues long. This CDR3 is CASSLAEAPYNEQFF. As DNA, the CDR3 is TGTGCCAGCAGCTTGGCAGAGGCCCCCTACAATGAGCAGTTCTTC.

The chain is built from TRBV29-1 and TRBJ1-1; D unresolved. V was clipped by 8 bases and J by 8 bases, with 12 bases between them. The CDR3 consists of 10 residues. Germline-derived CDR1 and CDR2 are SQVTM and ANQGSEA. The CDR3: CSSDPREAFF. In DNA, the CDR3 is TGCAGCTCGGACCCCAGGGAAGCTTTCTTT.

J is TRBJ2-1 and V is TRBV10-3, with TRBD2 identical over 9 bases. The CDR3 has 16 residues. Trimming removed 6 bases from V and 9 bases from J; junction bases left unmatched: 15. Germline CDR1 ENHRY, CDR2 SYGVKD. CDR3 loop: CAIRPLAGEGGGEQFF. The CDR3 coding sequence is TGTGCCATCAGACCCTTAGCGGGAGAGGGGGGCGGTGAGCAGTTCTTC.

This sequence joins TRBV7-3 and TRBJ2-1; TRBD1 matches 10 bases. There are 15 residues in the CDR3. CDR1 is SGHTA and CDR2 is FQGTGA in the germline V gene. V trimming: 1 base; J trimming: 8 bases; junction bases outside the gene matches: 5. CDR3 nucleotides: TGTGCCAGCAGCTTAAGGGGACAGGGGCTTCATGAGCAGTTCTTC. This gives the protein CASSLRGQGLHEQFF.

This chain links TRBV7-2 with TRBJ2-1; 8 bases line up with TRBD2. The germline CDR1 and CDR2 sequences are SGHTA and FQGNSA. This CDR3 has 14 amino acids. V was clipped by 1 base and J by 5 bases; unmatched bases: 1. The CDR3 nucleotides read TGTGCCAGCAGCTTAGGACTAGCGAACAATGAGCAGTTCTTC. It specifies CASSLGLANNEQFF.

This clone was seen once. The chain combines TRBV9 with TRBJ2-5; the match to TRBD1 covers 12 bases. CDR1 SGDLS and CDR2 YYNGEE come from the germline V gene. The CDR3 has 16 amino acids. The trim removed 4 bases at V and 5 bases at J, leaving 9 bases unmatched. CDR3 coding DNA: TGTGCCAGCAGCACAGCGGGACAGGGGGCCGGGGAGACCCAGTACTTC. Translating it yields CASSTAGQGAGETQYF.

This rearrangement joins TRBV10-2 to TRBJ2-7, with D tentatively TRBD1 (5 bases). The CDR3 runs to 11 residues. The V end lost 5 bases, the J end lost 6 bases, and 8 bases lay between the germline ends. Germline CDR1 and CDR2: WSHSY and SAAADI. The CDR3: CASSPGFEQYF. The CDR3, as DNA: TGCGCCAGCAGTCCAGGGTTCGAGCAGTACTTC.

The chain joins TRBV9 to TRBJ2-7; TRBD2 is a possible D gene (5 bases). Germline-derived CDR1 and CDR2 are SGDLS and YYNGEE. The V and J ends lost 4 bases and 2 bases respectively, with 16 bases between them. The length of the CDR3 is 15 residues. CDR3 loop: CASSPYGKRTYEQYF. The CDR3 nucleotides read TGTGCCAGCAGCCCCTACGGGAAGCGGACCTACGAGCAGTACTTC.

The V call is TRBV28, the J call TRBJ2-5; D uncertain. V lost 2 bases, J lost 2 bases, and 9 bases lay in between. This CDR3 region has 14 residues. Germline V gene data show CDR1 as MDHEN and CDR2 as SYDVKM. CDR3 sequence: CASSLGGEQETQYF. CDR3 DNA sequence: TGTGCCAGCAGTTTAGGTGGTGAGCAAGAGACCCAGTACTTC.

Points on this clone: The same CDR3 also results from other DNA sequences found in this sample. This sequence joins TRBV6-4 and TRBJ1-1; no clear D gene. Per germline, CDR1 MRHNA and CDR2 SNTAGT. This CDR3 contains 13 residues. V shed 6 bases and J shed 0 bases, with 8 bases lying between them. CDR3 sequence reads: CASSYDLNTEAFF. CDR3 DNA: TGTGCCAGCAGCTACGACCTGAACACTGAAGCTTTCTTT.

The chain links TRBV11-3 to TRBJ1-4; D possibly corresponds to TRBD1 (5 bases). Trimming took off 3 bases at V and 8 bases at J, with 13 bases between the two ends. The CDR3 has 14 amino acids. Germline CDR1 and CDR2: SGHNT and YENEEA. CDR3 nucleotides: TGTGCCAGCAGCTTTTGGGACGGGTTAGAAAAACTGTTTTTT. Protein product: CASSFWDGLEKLFF.